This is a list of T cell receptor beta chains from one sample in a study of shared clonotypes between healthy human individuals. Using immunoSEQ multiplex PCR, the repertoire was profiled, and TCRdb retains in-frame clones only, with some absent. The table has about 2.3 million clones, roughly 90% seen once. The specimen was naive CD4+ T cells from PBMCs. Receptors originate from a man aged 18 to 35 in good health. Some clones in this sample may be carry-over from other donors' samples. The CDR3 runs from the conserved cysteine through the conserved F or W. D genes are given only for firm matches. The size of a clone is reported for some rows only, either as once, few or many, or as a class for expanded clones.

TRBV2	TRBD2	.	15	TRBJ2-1	TGTGCCAGCAGTGAAAGGCGGGAGTACCCCAATGAGCAGTTCTTC	CASSERREYPNEQFF
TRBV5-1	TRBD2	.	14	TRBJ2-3	TGCGCCAGCAGCCCGATAGCGGGAGGAGATACGCAGTATTTT	CASSPIAGGDTQYF
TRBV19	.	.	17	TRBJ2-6	TGTGCCAGTAGTATAGCAGGGCCGAGCTCTGGGGCCAACGTCCTGACTTTC	CASSIAGPSSGANVLTF
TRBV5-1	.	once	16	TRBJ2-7	TGCGCCAGCAGCCTTCAGCCGGGGACGGCCTCCTACGAGCAGTACTTC	CASSLQPGTASYEQYF
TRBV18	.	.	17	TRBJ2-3	TGTGCCAGCTCACCGAAAAAGGGGGGAGCGAGCACAGATACGCAGTATTTT	CASSPKKGGASTDTQYF
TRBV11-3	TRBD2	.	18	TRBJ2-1	TGTGCCAGCTCCCGCGGGAGGGATTTAATTGGCTCCTACAATGAGCAGTTCTTC	CASSRGRDLIGSYNEQFF
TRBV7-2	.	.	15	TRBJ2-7	TGTGCCAGCAGCATTAGCGCGGTGCTCTCCTACGAGCAGTACTTC	CASSISAVLSYEQYF
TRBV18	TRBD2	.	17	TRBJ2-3	TGTGCCAGCTCAAGGCCGAGGACTAGCGGGATCACAGATACGCAGTATTTT	CASSRPRTSGITDTQYF
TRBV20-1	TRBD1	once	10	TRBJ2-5	TGCAGTGGGGACAGAGAGACCCAGTACTTC	CSGDRETQYF
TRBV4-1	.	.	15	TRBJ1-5	TGCGCCAGCAGCCAAGTAAACGGGGGCAATCAGCCCCAGCATTTT	CASSQVNGGNQPQHF
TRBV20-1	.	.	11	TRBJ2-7	TGCAGTGCGCCGGTTAACTACGAGCAGTACTTC	CSAPVNYEQYF
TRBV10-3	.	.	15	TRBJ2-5	TGTGCCATCAGTGACTCTCGAGGGGCACAAGAGACCCAGTACTTC	CAISDSRGAQETQYF
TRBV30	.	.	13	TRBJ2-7	TGTGCCTGGAGTATGGGCTTCTCCTACGAGCAGTACTTC	CAWSMGFSYEQYF
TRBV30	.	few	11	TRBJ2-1	TGTGCCGGGACCCTTTGGAATGAGCAGTTCTTC	CAGTLWNEQFF
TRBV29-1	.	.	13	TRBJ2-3	TGCAGCGTCGCACAGGGACGCACAGATACGCAGTATTTT	CSVAQGRTDTQYF
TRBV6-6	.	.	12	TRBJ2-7	TGTGCCAGTCTGAAGGTAGGGAGCGAGCAGTACTTC	CASLKVGSEQYF
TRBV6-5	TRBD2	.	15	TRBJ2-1	TGTGCCAGCAGTCAGGGACTAGCGCCTTACAATGAGCAGTTCTTC	CASSQGLAPYNEQFF
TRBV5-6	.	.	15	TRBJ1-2	TGTGCCAGCAGCCCAGTGGGGACCCCGCGGTATGGCTACACCTTC	CASSPVGTPRYGYTF
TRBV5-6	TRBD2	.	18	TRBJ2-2	TGTGCCAGCAGCGGTGGGACTAGCGTTAGGGGGGACACCGGGGAGCTGTTTTTT	CASSGGTSVRGDTGELFF
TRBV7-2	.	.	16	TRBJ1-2	TGTGCCAGCAGCTTAGTGGGGACGCTCACTAACTATGGCTACACCTTC	CASSLVGTLTNYGYTF
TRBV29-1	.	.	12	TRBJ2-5	TGCAGCGTTGAGCCTAGCGAGGAGACCCAGTACTTC	CSVEPSEETQYF
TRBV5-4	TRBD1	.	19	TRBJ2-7	TGTGCCAGCAGCTTGATGTCCGGACGACAGGGAAAAGGGAGCTACGAGCAGTACTTC	CASSLMSGRQGKGSYEQYF
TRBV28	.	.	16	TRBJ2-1	TGTGCCAGCAGTGGCCAAAGCGGAAGAGACTACAATGAGCAGTTCTTC	CASSGQSGRDYNEQFF
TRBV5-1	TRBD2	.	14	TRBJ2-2	TGCGCCAGCAGCTGGGGACTAGCGTCCGGGGAGCTGTTTTTT	CASSWGLASGELFF
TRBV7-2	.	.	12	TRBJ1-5	TGTGCCAGCAGCTTCAGGGAAGGGCCCCAGCATTTT	CASSFREGPQHF
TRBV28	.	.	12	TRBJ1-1	TGTGCCAGCAGCTTTACCAAGCCCGAAGCTTTCTTT	CASSFTKPEAFF
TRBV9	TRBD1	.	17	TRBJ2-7	TGTGCCAGCAGCCCGCGGGACAGGGGGCCCTACTCCTACGAGCAGTACTTC	CASSPRDRGPYSYEQYF
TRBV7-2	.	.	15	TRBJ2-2	TGTGCCAGCAGCTTAGCCGGGAAGGGCACCGGGGAGCTGTTTTTT	CASSLAGKGTGELFF
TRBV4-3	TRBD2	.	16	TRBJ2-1	TGCGCCAGCAGCCCATCGTGGGCTAGCGGGAGTAATGAGCAGTTCTTC	CASSPSWASGSNEQFF
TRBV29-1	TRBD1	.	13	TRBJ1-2	TGCAGCGCTGACGGGACAGGGGCTTCTGGCTACACCTTC	CSADGTGASGYTF
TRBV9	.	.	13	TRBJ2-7	TGTGCCAGCAGCGCTAGGGGGTCCTACGAGCAGTACTTC	CASSARGSYEQYF
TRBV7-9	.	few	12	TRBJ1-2	TGTGCCAGCAGCCCCCGGACTTTCGGCTACACCTTC	CASSPRTFGYTF
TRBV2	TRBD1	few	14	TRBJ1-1	TGTGCCACCTCCCGCGACAGGGGGGACACTGAAGCTTTCTTT	CATSRDRGDTEAFF
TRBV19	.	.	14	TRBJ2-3	TGTGCCAGTAGCCGGAGCGGACCCACAGATACGCAGTATTTT	CASSRSGPTDTQYF
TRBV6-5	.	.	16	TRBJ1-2	TGTGCCAGCAGTTACGGGGGGTACGGAGCTAACTATGGCTACACCTTC	CASSYGGYGANYGYTF
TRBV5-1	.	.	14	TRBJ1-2	TGCGCCAGCAGCTTAGGTCCAGGGGAATATGGCTACACCTTC	CASSLGPGEYGYTF
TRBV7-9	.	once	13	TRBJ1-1	TGTGCCAGCAGCCAAAACATGAACACTGAAGCTTTCTTT	CASSQNMNTEAFF
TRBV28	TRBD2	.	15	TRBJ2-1	TGTGCCAGCAGTTTATCCCACCGGGGGGTCGGTGAGCAGTTCTTC	CASSLSHRGVGEQFF
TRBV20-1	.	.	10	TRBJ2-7	TGCAGTGCCGGGTCCGACGAGCAGTACTTC	CSAGSDEQYF
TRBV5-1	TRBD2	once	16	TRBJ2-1	TGCGCCAGCAGCTTGGTTGCGGGAGCCCCCTACAATGAGCAGTTCTTC	CASSLVAGAPYNEQFF
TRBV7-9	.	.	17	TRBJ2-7	TGTGCCAGCAGCGCCGGGCGTGAGGGGGATTATCGGCGCGAGCAGTACTTC	CASSAGREGDYRREQYF
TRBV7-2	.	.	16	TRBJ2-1	TGTGCCAGCAGCCCGAGGTGGCAGGCTGAGGGCAATGAGCAGTTCTTC	CASSPRWQAEGNEQFF
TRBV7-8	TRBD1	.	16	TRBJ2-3	TGTGCCAGCAGCTTAGGGACAGGGGGCGCGGCAGATACGCAGTATTTT	CASSLGTGGAADTQYF
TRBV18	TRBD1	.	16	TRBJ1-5	TGTGCCAGCTCACCCCCCGGGACAGGTGCCCTTCCGCCCCAGCATTTT	CASSPPGTGALPPQHF
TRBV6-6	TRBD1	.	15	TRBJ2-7	TGTGCCAGCAGACGGGACAGGGAAAGCTCCTACGAGCAGTACTTC	CASRRDRESSYEQYF
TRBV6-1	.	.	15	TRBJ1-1	TGTGCCAGCAGTGAACAGGGGAGAGTTAACACTGAAGCTTTCTTT	CASSEQGRVNTEAFF